The clone carrying this TCR beta chain was observed a handful of times. What it recognizes is unknown. Trimming at V came to 7 bases and at J to 4 bases, leaving 4 bases not matched to a gene. Germline CDR1 reads SGHTA; CDR2 reads FQGNSA. CDR3 length: 13 amino acids. The data derive from a study of beta chain features in type 1 diabetes. Study-level information: Patients looked much like healthy donors when it came to age, gender and cell yields. Study results and limitations: Type 1 diabetes patients showed fewer insertions and more deletions at VDJ junctions. High-TCR-expressing cells could be over-represented by cDNA sequencing.

Naive, central memory, regulatory and stem cell-like memory cells within the CD4+ compartment were sorted using CD45RO/CCR7/CD25/CD127/CD95/CD27. Expressed TCRB transcripts were sequenced because the entire RNA isolate underwent reverse transcription. Using immunoSEQ multiplex PCR, the repertoire was profiled, and TCRdb retains in-frame clones only, with some absent. The sample has about 150,000 clones; roughly a tenth are singletons. The sequence came from a man aged 18 to 30 in good health. Sequences were obtained from naive CD4+ T cells from blood. The chain links TRBV7-2 to TRBJ2-1; 7 bases are a match to TRBD1. CDR3 in amino acids: CASTRQGYNEQFF. For the CDR3, the DNA is TGTGCCAGCACCAGACAGGGATACAATGAGCAGTTCTTC.